This T cell receptor (beta chain) originates from a study of T cell clones after liver transplantation. Overall study: TCRbeta sequencing after a pre-transplant mixed lymphocyte reaction identified graft-donor-reactive clones, later tracked in post-transplant blood. Graft-donor-reactive sequences were compared with third-party-reactive TCRbeta sequences from pre-transplant mixed lymphocyte reactions. General study results and limits: Graft donor-reactive T cells may have migrated into the graft rather than being deleted. Donor-reactive sequences fell more than third party-reactive ones, suggesting partial deletion.

Note on this clone: What it binds is unknown.

The repertoire was sequenced with immunoSEQ multiplex PCR; TCRdb's copy has only in-frame clones and lacks some. This table holds approximately 19,000 clones, over 75% found once. The receptor was isolated from a human patient who received a liver transplant. Some T cells may be transferred from the graft donor. Specimen: CD8+ T cells from blood, collected around 50 months after liver transplant.

The CDR3 sequence is CASSQEGVVLNTEAFF. DNA of the CDR3: TGCGCCAGCAGCCAAGAAGGTGTGGTCCTGAACACTGAAGCTTTCTTT. J is TRBJ1-1 and V is TRBV4-1; D gene unclear. CDR3 length: 16 residues. V was trimmed by 0 bases and J by 0 bases, leaving 11 bases between them. The germline V gene has CDR1 MGHRA and CDR2 YSYEKL.